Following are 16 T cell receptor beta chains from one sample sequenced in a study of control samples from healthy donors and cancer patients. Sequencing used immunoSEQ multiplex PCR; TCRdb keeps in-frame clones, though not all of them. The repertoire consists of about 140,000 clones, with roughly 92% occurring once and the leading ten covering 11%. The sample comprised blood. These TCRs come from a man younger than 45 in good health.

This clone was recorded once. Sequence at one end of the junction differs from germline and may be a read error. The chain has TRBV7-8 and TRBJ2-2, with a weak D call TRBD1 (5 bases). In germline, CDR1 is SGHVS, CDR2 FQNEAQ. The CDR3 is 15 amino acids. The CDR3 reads CASSLRSGNAGELFF. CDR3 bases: TGTGCCAGCAGCTTAAGGTCAGGGAACGCCGGGGAGCTGTTTTTT.

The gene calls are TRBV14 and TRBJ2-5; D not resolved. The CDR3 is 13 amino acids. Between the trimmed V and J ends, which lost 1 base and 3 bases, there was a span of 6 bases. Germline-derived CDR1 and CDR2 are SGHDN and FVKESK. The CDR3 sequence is CASSQGTEETQYF. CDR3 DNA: TGTGCCAGCAGCCAAGGGACCGAAGAGACCCAGTACTTC. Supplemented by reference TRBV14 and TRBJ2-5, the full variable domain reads EAGVTQFPSHSVIEKGQTVTLRCDPISGHDNLYWYRRVMGKEIKFLLHFVKESKQDESGMPNNRFLAERTGGTYSTLKVQPAELEDSGVYFCASSQGTEETQYFGPGTRLLVL.

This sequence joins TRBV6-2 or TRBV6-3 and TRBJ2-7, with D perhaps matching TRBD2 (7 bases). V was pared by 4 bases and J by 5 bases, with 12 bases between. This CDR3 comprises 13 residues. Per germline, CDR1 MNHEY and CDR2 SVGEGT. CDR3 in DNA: TGTGCCAGCAGTTTCAGGGGAGGGAACGAGCAGTACTTC. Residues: CASSFRGGNEQYF.

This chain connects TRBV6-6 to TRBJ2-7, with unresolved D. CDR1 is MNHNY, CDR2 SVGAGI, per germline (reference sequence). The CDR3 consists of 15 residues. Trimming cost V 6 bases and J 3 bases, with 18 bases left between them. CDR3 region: CASSPSLLGDYEQYF. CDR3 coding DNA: TGTGCCAGCAGCCCTTCATTGTTAGGAGACTACGAGCAGTACTTC.

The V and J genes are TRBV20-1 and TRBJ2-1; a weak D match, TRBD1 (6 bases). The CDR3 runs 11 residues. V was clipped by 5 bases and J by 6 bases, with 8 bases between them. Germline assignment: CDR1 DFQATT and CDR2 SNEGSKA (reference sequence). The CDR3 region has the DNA TGCAGTGCTCACAGGGTCAATGAGCAGTTCTTC. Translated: CSAHRVNEQFF.

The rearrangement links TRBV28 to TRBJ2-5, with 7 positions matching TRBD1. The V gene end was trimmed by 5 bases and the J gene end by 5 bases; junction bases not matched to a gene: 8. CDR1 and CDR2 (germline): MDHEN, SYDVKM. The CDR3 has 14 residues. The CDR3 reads CASSDYRGSETQYF. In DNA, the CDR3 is TGTGCCAGCAGTGATTACAGGGGATCGGAGACCCAGTACTTC.

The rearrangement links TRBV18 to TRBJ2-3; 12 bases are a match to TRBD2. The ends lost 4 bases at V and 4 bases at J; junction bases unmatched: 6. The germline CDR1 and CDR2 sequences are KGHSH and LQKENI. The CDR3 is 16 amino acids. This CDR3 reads CASSQKLAGGADTQYF. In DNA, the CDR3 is TGTGCCAGCTCACAGAAACTAGCGGGAGGTGCAGATACGCAGTATTTT.

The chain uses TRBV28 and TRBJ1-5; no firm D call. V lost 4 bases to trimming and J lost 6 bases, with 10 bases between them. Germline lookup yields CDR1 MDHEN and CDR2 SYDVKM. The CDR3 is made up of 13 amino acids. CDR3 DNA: TGTGCCAGCAGTTCCCCCTTAATTCAGCCCCAGCATTTT. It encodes CASSSPLIQPQHF. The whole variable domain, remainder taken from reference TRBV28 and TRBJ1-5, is DVKVTQSSRYLVKRTGEKVFLECVQDMDHENMFWYRQDPGLGLRLIYFSYDVKMKEKGDIPEGYSVSREKKERFSLILESASTNQTSMYLCASSSPLIQPQHFGDGTRLSIL.

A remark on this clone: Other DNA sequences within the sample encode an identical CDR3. CDR3: CASSRGQGRTGELFF. In nucleotides, the CDR3 is TGTGCCAGCAGTCGCGGACAGGGTCGGACCGGGGAGCTGTTTTTT. The chain couples TRBV7-8 to TRBJ2-2, with 8 bases lining up with TRBD1. The CDR3 sequence is 15 residues long. Germline CDR1 SGHVS, CDR2 FQNEAQ. After removal of 6 bases from V and 5 bases from J, the junction contained 8 bases not matched to a gene. Filled out from reference TRBV7-8 and TRBJ2-2, the complete variable domain reads GAGVSQSPRYKVAKRGQDVALRCDPISGHVSLFWYQQALGQGPEFLTYFQNEAQLDKSGLPSDRFFAERPEGSVSTLKIQRTQQEDSAVYLCASSRGQGRTGELFFGEGSRLTVL.

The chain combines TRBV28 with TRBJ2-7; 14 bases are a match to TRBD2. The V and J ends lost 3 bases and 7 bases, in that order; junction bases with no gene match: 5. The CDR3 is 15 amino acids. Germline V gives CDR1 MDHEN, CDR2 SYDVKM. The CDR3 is CASSFRLAGGGEQYF. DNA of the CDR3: TGTGCCAGCAGTTTTAGACTAGCGGGAGGGGGAGAGCAGTACTTC.

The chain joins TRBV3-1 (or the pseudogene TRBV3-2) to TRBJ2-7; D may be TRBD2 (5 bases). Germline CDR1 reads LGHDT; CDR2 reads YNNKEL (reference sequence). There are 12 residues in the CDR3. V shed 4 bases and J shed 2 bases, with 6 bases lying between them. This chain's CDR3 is CASSRETYEQYF. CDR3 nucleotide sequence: TGTGCCAGCAGCCGGGAGACCTACGAGCAGTACTTC.

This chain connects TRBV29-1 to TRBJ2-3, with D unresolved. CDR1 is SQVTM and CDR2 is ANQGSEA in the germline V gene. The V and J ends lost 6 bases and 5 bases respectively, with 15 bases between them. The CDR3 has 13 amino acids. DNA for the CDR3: TGCAGCGTGTATGGGCAGCACCAAGATACGCAGTATTTT. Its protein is CSVYGQHQDTQYF.

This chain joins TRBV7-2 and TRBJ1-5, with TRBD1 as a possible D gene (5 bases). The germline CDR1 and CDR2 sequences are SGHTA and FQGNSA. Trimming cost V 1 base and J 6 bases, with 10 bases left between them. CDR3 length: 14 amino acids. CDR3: CASSLGSGGQPQHF. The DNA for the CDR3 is TGTGCCAGCAGCTTAGGCAGCGGGGGTCAGCCCCAGCATTTT.

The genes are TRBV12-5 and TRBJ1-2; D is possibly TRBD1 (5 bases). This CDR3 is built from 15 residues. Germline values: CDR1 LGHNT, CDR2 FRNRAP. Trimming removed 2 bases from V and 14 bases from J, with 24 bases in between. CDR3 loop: CASGLYGSFLGEGTF. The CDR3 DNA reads TGTGCTAGTGGTTTGTACGGGAGCTTCTTAGGTGAGGGGACCTTC. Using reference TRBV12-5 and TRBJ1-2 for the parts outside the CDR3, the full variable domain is DARVTQTPRHKVTEMGQEVTMRCQPILGHNTVFWYRQTMMQGLELLAYFRNRAPLDDSGMPKDRFSAEMPDATLATLKIQPSEPRDSAVYFCASGLYGSFLGEGTFGSGTRLTVV.

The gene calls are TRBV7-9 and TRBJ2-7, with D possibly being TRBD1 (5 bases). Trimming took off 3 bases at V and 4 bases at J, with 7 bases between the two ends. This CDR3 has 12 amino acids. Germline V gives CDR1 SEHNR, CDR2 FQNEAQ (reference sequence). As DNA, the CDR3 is TGTGCCAGCAGCTTTTCAGGGTACGAGCAGTACTTC. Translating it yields CASSFSGYEQYF.

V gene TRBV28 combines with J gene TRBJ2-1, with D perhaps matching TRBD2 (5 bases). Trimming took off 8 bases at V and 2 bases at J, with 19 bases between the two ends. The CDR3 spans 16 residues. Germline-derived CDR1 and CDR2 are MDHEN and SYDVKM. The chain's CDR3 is CASLPLGVGTYNEQFF. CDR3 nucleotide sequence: TGTGCCAGCCTACCCCTCGGGGTGGGAACCTACAATGAGCAGTTCTTC. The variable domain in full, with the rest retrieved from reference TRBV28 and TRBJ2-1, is DVKVTQSSRYLVKRTGEKVFLECVQDMDHENMFWYRQDPGLGLRLIYFSYDVKMKEKGDIPEGYSVSREKKERFSLILESASTNQTSMYLCASLPLGVGTYNEQFFGPGTRLTVL.